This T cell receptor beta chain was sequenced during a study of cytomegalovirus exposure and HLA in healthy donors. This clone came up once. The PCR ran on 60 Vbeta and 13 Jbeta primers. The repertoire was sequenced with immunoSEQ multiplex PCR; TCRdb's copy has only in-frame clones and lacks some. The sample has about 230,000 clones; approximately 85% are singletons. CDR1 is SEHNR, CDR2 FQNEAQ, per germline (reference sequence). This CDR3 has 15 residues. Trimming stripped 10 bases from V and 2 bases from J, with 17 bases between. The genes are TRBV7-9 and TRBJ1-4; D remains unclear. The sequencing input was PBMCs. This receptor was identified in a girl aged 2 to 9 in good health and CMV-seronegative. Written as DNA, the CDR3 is TGTGCCACAATAGAGCGGGTAGGGACTAATGAAAAACTGTTTTTT. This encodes CATIERVGTNEKLFF.